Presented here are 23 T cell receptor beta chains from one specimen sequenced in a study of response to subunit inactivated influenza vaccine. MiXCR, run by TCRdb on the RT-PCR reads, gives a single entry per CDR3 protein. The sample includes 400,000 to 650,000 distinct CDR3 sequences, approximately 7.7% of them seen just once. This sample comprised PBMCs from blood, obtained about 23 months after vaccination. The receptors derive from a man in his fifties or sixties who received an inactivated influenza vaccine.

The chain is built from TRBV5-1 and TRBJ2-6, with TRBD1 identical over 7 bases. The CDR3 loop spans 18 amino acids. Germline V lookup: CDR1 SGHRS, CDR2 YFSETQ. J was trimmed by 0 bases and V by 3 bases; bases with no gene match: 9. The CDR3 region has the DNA TGCGCCAGCAGCTCCGGACAGGTTTTTATCTCTGGGGCCAACGTCCTGACTTTC. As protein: CASSSGQVFISGANVLTF.

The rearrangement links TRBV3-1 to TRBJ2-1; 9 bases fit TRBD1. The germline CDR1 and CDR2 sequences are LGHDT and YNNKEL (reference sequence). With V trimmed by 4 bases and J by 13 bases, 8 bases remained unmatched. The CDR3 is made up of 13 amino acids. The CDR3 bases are TGTGCCAGCAGCCCGGGACAGGGTCGGGGCCAGTTCTTC. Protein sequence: CASSPGQGRGQFF.

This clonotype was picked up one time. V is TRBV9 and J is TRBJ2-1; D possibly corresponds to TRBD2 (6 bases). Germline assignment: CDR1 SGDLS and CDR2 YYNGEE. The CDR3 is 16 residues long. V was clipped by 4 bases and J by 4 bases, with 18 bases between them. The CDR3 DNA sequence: TGTGCCAGCAGCCCCGGGGGTGGGGTAGAGTACAATGAGCAGTTCTTC. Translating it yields CASSPGGGVEYNEQFF.

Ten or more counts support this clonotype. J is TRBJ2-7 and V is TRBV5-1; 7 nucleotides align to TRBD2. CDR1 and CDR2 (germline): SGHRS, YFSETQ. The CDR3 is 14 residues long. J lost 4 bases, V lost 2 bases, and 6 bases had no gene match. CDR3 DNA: TGCGCCAGCAGCTTAACTATCGGGGGGTACGAGCAGTACTTC. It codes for CASSLTIGGYEQYF.

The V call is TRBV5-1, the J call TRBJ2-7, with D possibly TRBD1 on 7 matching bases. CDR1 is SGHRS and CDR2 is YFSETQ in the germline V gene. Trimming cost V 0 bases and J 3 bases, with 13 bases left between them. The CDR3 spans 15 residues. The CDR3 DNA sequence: TGCGCCAGCAGCTTGGGGGTTCAGGGGGGCTACGAGCAGTACTTC. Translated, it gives CASSLGVQGGYEQYF.

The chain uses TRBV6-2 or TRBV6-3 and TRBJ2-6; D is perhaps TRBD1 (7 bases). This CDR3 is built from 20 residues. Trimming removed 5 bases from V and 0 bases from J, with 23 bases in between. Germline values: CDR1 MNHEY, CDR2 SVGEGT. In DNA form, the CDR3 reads TGTGCCAGCAGTAGTCCCTCAGGGGGGAGCATCCTCTCTGGGGCCAACGTCCTGACTTTC. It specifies CASSSPSGGSILSGANVLTF.

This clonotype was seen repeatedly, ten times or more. The chain's CDR3 is CASSLVSPGNTIYF. The CDR3 DNA is TGTGCCAGCAGCTTAGTATCCCCAGGAAACACCATATATTTT. V and J are TRBV7-9 and TRBJ1-3; D gene ambiguous. Trimming took 1 base from V and 4 from J, leaving 8 bases between them. Germline lookup yields CDR1 SEHNR and CDR2 FQNEAQ (reference sequence). The length of the CDR3 is 14 residues.

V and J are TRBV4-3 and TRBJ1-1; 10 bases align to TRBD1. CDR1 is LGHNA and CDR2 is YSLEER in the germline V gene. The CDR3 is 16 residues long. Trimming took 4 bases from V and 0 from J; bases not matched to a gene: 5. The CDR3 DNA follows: TGCGCCAGCAGCCGCGGGACAGGGGACATGAACACTGAAGCTTTCTTT. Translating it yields CASSRGTGDMNTEAFF.

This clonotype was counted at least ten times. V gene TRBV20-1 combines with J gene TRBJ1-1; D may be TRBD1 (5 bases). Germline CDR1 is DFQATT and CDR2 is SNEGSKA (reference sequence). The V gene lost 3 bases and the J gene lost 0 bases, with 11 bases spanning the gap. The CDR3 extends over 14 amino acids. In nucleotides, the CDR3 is TGCAGTGCTAGCTCCGGGACGTTGAACACTGAAGCTTTCTTT. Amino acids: CSASSGTLNTEAFF.

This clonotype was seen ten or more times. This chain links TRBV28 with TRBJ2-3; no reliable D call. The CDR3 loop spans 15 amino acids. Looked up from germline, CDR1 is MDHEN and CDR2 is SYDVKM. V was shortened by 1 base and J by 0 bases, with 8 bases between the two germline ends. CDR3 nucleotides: TGTGCCAGCAGTTTATTCGGCAGTAGCACAGATACGCAGTATTTT. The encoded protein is CASSLFGSSTDTQYF. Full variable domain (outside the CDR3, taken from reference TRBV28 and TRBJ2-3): DVKVTQSSRYLVKRTGEKVFLECVQDMDHENMFWYRQDPGLGLRLIYFSYDVKMKEKGDIPEGYSVSREKKERFSLILESASTNQTSMYLCASSLFGSSTDTQYFGPGTRLTVL.

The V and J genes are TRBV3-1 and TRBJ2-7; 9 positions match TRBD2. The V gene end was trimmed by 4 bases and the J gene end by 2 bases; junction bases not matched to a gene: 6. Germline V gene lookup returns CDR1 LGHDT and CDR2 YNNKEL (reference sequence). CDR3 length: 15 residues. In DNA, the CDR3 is TGTGCCAGCAGCCCAGGACTAGCGTCAACCTACGAGCAGTACTTC. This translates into CASSPGLASTYEQYF.

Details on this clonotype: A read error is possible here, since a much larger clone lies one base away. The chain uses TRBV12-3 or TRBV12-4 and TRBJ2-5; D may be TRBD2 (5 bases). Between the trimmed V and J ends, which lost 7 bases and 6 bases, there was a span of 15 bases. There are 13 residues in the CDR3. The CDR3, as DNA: TGTGCCAGCACCCGGGGTGGTGTGCAGACCCAGTACTTC. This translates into CASTRGGVQTQYF.

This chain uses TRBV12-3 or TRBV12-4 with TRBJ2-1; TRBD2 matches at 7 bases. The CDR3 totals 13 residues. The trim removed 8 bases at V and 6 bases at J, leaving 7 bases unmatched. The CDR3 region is CASSLGGSNEQFF. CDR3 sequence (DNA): TGTGCCAGCTCCTTGGGAGGGAGCAATGAGCAGTTCTTC.

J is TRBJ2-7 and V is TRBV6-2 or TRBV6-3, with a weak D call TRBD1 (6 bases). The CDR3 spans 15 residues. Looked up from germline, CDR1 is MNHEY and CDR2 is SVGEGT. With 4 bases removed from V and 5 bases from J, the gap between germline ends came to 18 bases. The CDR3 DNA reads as TGTGCCAGCAGTTCAGGGGTAAACACACGGAACGAGCAGTACTTC. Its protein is CASSSGVNTRNEQYF.

The DNA of the CDR3 is TGTGCCAGCAGCCAGGGTTCGGGTCAGACCCAGTACTTC. The encoded protein is CASSQGSGQTQYF. The gene calls are TRBV3-1 and TRBJ2-5, with D hard to call. Trimming cost V 3 bases and J 6 bases, with 11 bases left between them. CDR3 size: 13 residues. Germline CDR1 and CDR2: LGHDT and YNNKEL (reference sequence).

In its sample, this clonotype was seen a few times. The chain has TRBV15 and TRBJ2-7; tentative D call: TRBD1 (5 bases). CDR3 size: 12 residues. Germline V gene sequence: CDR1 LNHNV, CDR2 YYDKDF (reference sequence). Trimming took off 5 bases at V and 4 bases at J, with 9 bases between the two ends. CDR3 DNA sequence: TGTGCCACCAGCCAGCCAGGGTACGAGCAGTACTTC. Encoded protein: CATSQPGYEQYF.

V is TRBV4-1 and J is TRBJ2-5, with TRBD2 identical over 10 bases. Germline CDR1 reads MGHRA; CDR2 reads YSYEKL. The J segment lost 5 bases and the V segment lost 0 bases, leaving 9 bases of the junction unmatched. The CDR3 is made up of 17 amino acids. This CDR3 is CASSQDAVAGGLETQYF. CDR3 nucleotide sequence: TGCGCCAGCAGCCAAGATGCGGTAGCGGGAGGTCTGGAGACCCAGTACTTC.

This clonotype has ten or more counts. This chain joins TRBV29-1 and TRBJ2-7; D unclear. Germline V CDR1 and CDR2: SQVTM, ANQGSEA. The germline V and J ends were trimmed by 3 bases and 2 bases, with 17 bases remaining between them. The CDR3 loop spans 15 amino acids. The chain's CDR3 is CSVDGLGREPYEQYF. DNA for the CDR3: TGCAGCGTTGACGGGTTAGGTAGGGAACCCTACGAGCAGTACTTC.

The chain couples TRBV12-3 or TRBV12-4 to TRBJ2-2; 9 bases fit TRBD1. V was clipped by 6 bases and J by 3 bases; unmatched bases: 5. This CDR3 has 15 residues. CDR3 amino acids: CASRIGTGYTGELFF. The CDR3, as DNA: TGTGCCAGCAGGATTGGGACAGGGTACACCGGGGAGCTGTTTTTT.

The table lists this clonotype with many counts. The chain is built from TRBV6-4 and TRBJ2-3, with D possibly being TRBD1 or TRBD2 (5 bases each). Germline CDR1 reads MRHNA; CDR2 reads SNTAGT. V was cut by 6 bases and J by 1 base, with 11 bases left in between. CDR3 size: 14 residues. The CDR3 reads CASSRDGRTDTQYF. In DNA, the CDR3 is TGTGCCAGCAGCCGGGACGGCCGCACAGATACGCAGTATTTT.

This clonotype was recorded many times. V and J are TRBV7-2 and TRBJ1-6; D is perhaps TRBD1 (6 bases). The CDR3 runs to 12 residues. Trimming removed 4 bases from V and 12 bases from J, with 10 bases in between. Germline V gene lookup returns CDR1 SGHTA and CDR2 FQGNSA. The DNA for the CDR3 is TGTGCCAGCAGCTCGGACAGACGACCCCTCCACTTT. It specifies CASSSDRRPLHF. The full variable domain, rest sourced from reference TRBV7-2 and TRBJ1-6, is GAGVSQSPSNKVTEKGKDVELRCDPISGHTALYWYRQSLGQGLEFLIYFQGNSAPDKSGLPSDRFSAERTGGSVSTLTIQRTQQEDSAVYLCASSSDRRPLHFGNGTRLTVT.

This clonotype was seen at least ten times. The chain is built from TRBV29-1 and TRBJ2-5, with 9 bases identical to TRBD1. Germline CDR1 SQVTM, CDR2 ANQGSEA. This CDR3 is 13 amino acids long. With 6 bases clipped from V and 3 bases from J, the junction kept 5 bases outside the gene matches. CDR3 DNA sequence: TGCAGCGTACGCCGGACAGGGGAAGAGACCCAGTACTTC. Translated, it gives CSVRRTGEETQYF.

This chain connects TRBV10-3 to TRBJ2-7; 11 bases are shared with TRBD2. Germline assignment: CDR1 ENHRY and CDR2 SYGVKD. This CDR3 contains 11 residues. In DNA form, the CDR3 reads TGTCTAACTAGCGGGGGCTACGAGCAGTACTTC. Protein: CLTSGGYEQYF.